This T cell receptor (beta chain) comes out of a study of early T cells in non-severe SARS-CoV-2 infection. For the study at large: Chains stayed unpaired after sequencing of bulk RNA from unsorted whole blood.

Individually, cDNA molecules had unique molecular identifiers attached to them. Each CDR3 protein gets one entry after TCRdb re-called the 5' RACE reads with MiXCR. The sample includes some 91,000 distinct CDR3 sequences, less than 15% of them seen just once. The CDR3 has 16 residues. Germline CDR1 reads LGHNA; CDR2 reads YNFKEQ. The J segment lost 3 bases and the V segment lost 0 bases, leaving 5 bases of the junction unmatched. This clonotype was seen at least ten times. Sequencing was carried out using whole blood. The sequence derives from an adult who was a healthcare worker with PCR-confirmed SARS-CoV-2 infection or an uninfected control (not recorded which). The chain couples TRBV4-2 to TRBJ2-3; TRBD1 aligns across 8 bases. CDR3 DNA sequence: TGTGCCAGCAGCCAAGAGAGGACAGGGTTAACAGATACGCAGTATTTT. Protein product: CASSQERTGLTDTQYF.